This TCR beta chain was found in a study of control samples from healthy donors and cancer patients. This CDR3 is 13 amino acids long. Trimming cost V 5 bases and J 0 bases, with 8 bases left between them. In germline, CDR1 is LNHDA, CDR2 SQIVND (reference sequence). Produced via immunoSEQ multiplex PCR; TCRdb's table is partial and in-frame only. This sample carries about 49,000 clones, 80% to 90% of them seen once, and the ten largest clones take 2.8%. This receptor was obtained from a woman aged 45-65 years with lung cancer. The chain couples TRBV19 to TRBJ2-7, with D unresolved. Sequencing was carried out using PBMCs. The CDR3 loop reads CASSLRASYEQYF. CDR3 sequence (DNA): TGTGCCAGTAGTCTACGGGCCTCCTACGAGCAGTACTTC.